These 2 T cell receptor beta chains came from one sample sequenced in a study of shared clonotypes between healthy human individuals. The protocol was immunoSEQ multiplex PCR, while the TCRdb copy is restricted to in-frame clones and leaves out a portion. The sample lists roughly 500,000 clones; 70% to 80% were seen once. Sequenced: PBMCs. These receptors all stem from a woman aged 35 to 49 in good health. Some clones in this sample may be carry-over from other donors' samples.

The gene calls are TRBV20-1 and TRBJ1-2; D uncertain. In germline, CDR1 is DFQATT, CDR2 SNEGSKA (reference sequence). CDR3 length equals 11 residues. Trimming left V 3 bases short and J 7 bases short, with 9 bases between. CDR3 amino acids: CSASDAGGYTF. CDR3 coding DNA: TGCAGTGCTAGTGACGCCGGTGGCTACACCTTC.

The chain uses TRBV10-3 and TRBJ1-1; TRBD1 might be the D (6 bases). This CDR3 is built from 12 residues. Per the germline V gene, CDR1 is ENHRY and CDR2 is SYGVKD. With 5 bases removed from V and 8 bases from J, the gap between germline ends came to 12 bases. CDR3 coding DNA: TGTGCCATCAGTTCCGCCGGGACAGAAGCTTTCTTT. The encoded protein is CAISSAGTEAFF.